The 4 T cell receptor beta chains reported below all come from one sample, sequenced in a study of vaccination and CD4 T cells after COVID-19. An Oncomine TCR Beta short-read assay was used to sequence the DNA from cultured CD4+ T cells. Each CDR3 protein gets one entry after TCRdb re-called the PCR reads with MiXCR. The sample lists about 25,000 distinct CDR3 sequences; over 45% were seen once. Antigen specificity for these receptors is unknown. Treatment of the sample: roughly ten-day PBMC culture with coronavirus spike peptide pools or control peptides (ViraFEST assay). The sample consisted of CD4+ T cells from blood, cultured in vitro. Every receptor here comes from a human donor who had recovered from COVID-19.

This rearrangement joins TRBV9 to TRBJ1-6, with D perhaps TRBD1 (6 bases). CDR1 and CDR2 from the germline V gene are SGDLS and YYNGEE. CDR3 length: 13 amino acids. Between the trimmed V and J ends, which lost 9 bases and 7 bases, there was a span of 14 bases. The CDR3 sequence: CATPTGLNSPLHF. The CDR3 DNA reads as TGTGCCACCCCGACAGGCCTAAATTCACCCCTCCACTTT.

This chain's CDR3 is CATSREGLEAFF. The DNA for the CDR3 is TGTGCCACCAGCAGAGAGGGCCTTGAAGCTTTCTTT. The chain couples TRBV15 to TRBJ1-1; D is unclear. V was clipped by 0 bases and J by 7 bases, with 6 bases between them. The length of the CDR3 is 12 residues. Germline lookup yields CDR1 LNHNV and CDR2 YYDKDF (reference sequence).

The chain recombines TRBV7-8 with TRBJ1-1, with no clear D. With 8 bases removed from V and 1 base from J, the gap between germline ends came to 14 bases. This CDR3 is built from 14 residues. CDR1 is SGHVS and CDR2 is FQNEAQ in the germline V gene. For the CDR3, the DNA is TGTGCCAGCGTACCTAGGGAGGGGAACACTGAAGCTTTCTTT. It specifies CASVPREGNTEAFF.

The rearrangement joins TRBV6-5 to TRBJ1-5; 7 bases agree with TRBD1. Trimming removed 4 bases from V and 3 bases from J; junction bases left unmatched: 3. The CDR3 consists of 14 residues. In germline, CDR1 is MNHEY, CDR2 SVGAGI. The CDR3 nucleotides read TGTGCCAGCAGTTTGGGACAGTACAATCAGCCCCAGCATTTT. It encodes CASSLGQYNQPQHF.